The sample holds a few counts of the clone carrying this T cell receptor beta chain. At one of its ends the junction is not consistent with the germline gene, which may arise from a read error. This entry comes from a study of shared clonotypes between healthy human individuals. The overall study: Researchers drew samples from two women and three men aged 18 to 49.

Each PCR replicate from the sorted subsets contained about 210 ng DNA, which is roughly 33,000 T cell genomes. Clones were sequenced by immunoSEQ multiplex PCR, and TCRdb holds only the in-frame ones, with some missing. The table shows over a million clones, with around three quarters occurring only once. Germline loops: CDR1 SNHLY, CDR2 FYNNEI. The CDR3 covers 17 residues. The sample taken for sequencing was memory CD4+ T cells from PBMCs. Subset in this sample: CD45RA-negative fraction. The genes are TRBV2 and TRBJ2-5; TRBD2 aligns across 11 bases. The origin of this receptor is a man between 18 and 29 years old in good health. Some clones in this sample may be carry-over from other donors' samples. The CDR3 coding sequence is TGTGCCAGCACTGAACTAGCGGGAGAGGGCCTCCAAGAGACCCAGTACTTC. This sequence encodes CASTELAGEGLQETQYF.